The 22 T cell receptor beta chains below come from one sample, sequenced in a study of cytomegalovirus exposure and HLA in healthy donors. The PCR had 60 Vbeta and 13 Jbeta primers. Clones were read by immunoSEQ multiplex PCR, and TCRdb kept only the in-frame ones, dropping some. Seen here are approximately 150,000 clones, 60% to 85% observed once, and the top ten hold 1.5% to 2%. The sample was PBMCs. The receptors stem from a man aged 35-49 years in good health and CMV-seronegative.

This chain links TRBV5-1 with TRBJ1-2, with TRBD1 matching 8 bases. The V segment lost 4 bases and the J segment 7 bases; nucleotides outside the gene matches: 3. Germline V gene sequence: CDR1 SGHRS, CDR2 YFSETQ. The CDR3 totals 12 residues. The CDR3 region has the DNA TGCGCCAGCAGCGGGGACAGGCTTGGCTACACCTTC. This codes for CASSGDRLGYTF.

The chain carries TRBV7-2 and TRBJ2-1, with TRBD2 matching 11 bases. The V gene's germline CDR1 is SGHTA and CDR2 FQGNSA. V dropped 5 bases and J dropped 7; count of bases not matched to a gene: 7. The CDR3 has 15 residues. The CDR3: CASSTRTSGPNEQFF. The CDR3 DNA reads as TGTGCCAGCAGCACCCGGACTAGCGGGCCGAATGAGCAGTTCTTC.

The chain couples TRBV11-2 to TRBJ2-5, with TRBD2 identical over 9 bases. The V and J ends lost 5 bases and 0 bases, in that order; junction bases with no gene match: 7. Germline CDR1 and CDR2: SGHAT and FQNNGV. This CDR3 has 16 amino acids. The CDR3 DNA reads as TGTGCCAGCAGCCAGGGAGCGGGGGGCGACCAAGAGACCCAGTACTTC. It encodes CASSQGAGGDQETQYF.

The chain couples TRBV5-1 to TRBJ1-4; 10 bases are shared with TRBD1. Germline V lookup: CDR1 SGHRS, CDR2 YFSETQ. This CDR3 comprises 15 residues. The ends lost 5 bases at V and 8 bases at J; junction bases unmatched: 9. The CDR3 is CASSHTGTGDEKLFF. CDR3 nucleotides: TGCGCCAGCAGTCATACCGGGACAGGGGACGAAAAACTGTTTTTT.

The chain uses TRBV30 and TRBJ2-1; 8 nucleotides match TRBD1. This CDR3 has 15 amino acids. CDR1 and CDR2 from the germline V gene are GTSNPN and SVGIG (reference sequence). Trimming cost V 2 bases and J 8 bases; bases outside gene matches: 11. CDR3 sequence reads: CAWSSDRGGGYEQFF. The DNA of the CDR3 is TGTGCCTGGAGTTCCGACAGGGGAGGTGGTTATGAGCAGTTCTTC.

V is TRBV6-5 and J is TRBJ2-6; D is possibly TRBD2 (6 bases). Germline V gives CDR1 MNHEY, CDR2 SVGAGI. This CDR3 comprises 16 residues. Trimming stripped 0 bases from V and 4 bases from J, with 10 bases between. The CDR3 nucleotides are TGTGCCAGCAGTTACTCCGGGGGTGGAGGGGCCAACGTCCTGACTTTC. This encodes CASSYSGGGGANVLTF.

J is TRBJ1-6 and V is TRBV19, with D hard to call. The V end was cut by 5 bases, the J end by 4 bases, with 3 bases between. CDR1 and CDR2 from the germline V gene are LNHDA and SQIVND (reference sequence). This CDR3 is 12 amino acids long. In DNA form, the CDR3 reads TGTGCCAGTAGTCATTATAATTCACCCCTCCACTTT. This codes for CASSHYNSPLHF. The variable domain in full, with the rest retrieved from reference TRBV19 and TRBJ1-6, is DGGITQSPKYLFRKEGQNVTLSCEQNLNHDAMYWYRQDPGQGLRLIYYSQIVNDFQKGDIAEGYSVSREKKESFPLTVTSAQKNPTAFYLCASSHYNSPLHFGNGTRLTVT.

CDR3 amino acids: CASSPLTGNYEQYF. The CDR3 DNA follows: TGTGCCAGCAGCCCCTTGACAGGAAACTACGAGCAGTACTTC. This chain uses TRBV7-8 with TRBJ2-5; D may be TRBD1 (6 bases). The J call may be faulty, since TRBJ2-7 better matches the DNA end. The CDR3 length is 14 residues. CDR1 SGHVS and CDR2 FQNEAQ come from the germline V gene.

This clone came up a few times. The chain couples TRBV5-1 to TRBJ2-1; TRBD2 matches at 7 bases. In germline, CDR1 is SGHRS, CDR2 YFSETQ. This CDR3 region has 14 residues. The trim removed 0 bases at V and 6 bases at J, leaving 3 bases unmatched. The CDR3 region has the DNA TGCGCCAGCAGCTTGGGGGCTAGCGGCAATGAGCAGTTCTTC. The encoded protein is CASSLGASGNEQFF.

This clone appeared a few times. The chain is built from TRBV7-9 and TRBJ2-7, with D uncertain. This CDR3 spans 11 amino acids. The germline CDR1 and CDR2 sequences are SEHNR and FQNEAQ (reference sequence). The ends were cut back, 3 bases at V and 2 bases at J, with 2 bases in the middle. The CDR3 bases are TGTGCCAGCAGCTTCACCTACGAGCAGTACTTC. Translating it yields CASSFTYEQYF.

The chain recombines TRBV2 with TRBJ1-2; 7 bases agree with TRBD1. CDR3 length: 14 amino acids. Per germline, CDR1 SNHLY and CDR2 FYNNEI. V trimming: 3 bases; J trimming: 3 bases; junction bases outside the gene matches: 4. The CDR3 bases are TGTGCCAGCAGTGACGACAGGGATTACTATGGCTACACCTTC. Residues: CASSDDRDYYGYTF.

Written as DNA, the CDR3 is TGTGCCAGCAGTGTGACAGGGGCCTCAGAGACCCAGTACTTC. Its protein is CASSVTGASETQYF. V and J are TRBV25-1 and TRBJ2-5, with 8 bases identical to TRBD1. V shed 4 bases, J shed 4 bases, and the junction held 5 bases outside the gene matches. The length of the CDR3 is 14 residues. From germline, CDR1 is MGHDK and CDR2 SYGVNS.

This clone is medium-sized (0.01 to 0.1%). This chain uses TRBV5-1 with TRBJ1-1; maybe TRBD1 (6 bases). The CDR3 contains 14 residues. Germline V CDR1 and CDR2: SGHRS, YFSETQ. Between the trimmed V and J ends, which lost 0 bases and 6 bases, there was a span of 12 bases. CDR3: CASSLGGGYAEAFF. CDR3 sequence (DNA): TGCGCCAGCAGCTTGGGGGGGGGCTACGCTGAAGCTTTCTTT.

This chain connects TRBV5-1 to TRBJ2-7; maybe TRBD2 (5 bases). This CDR3 contains 13 residues. The germline CDR1 and CDR2 sequences are SGHRS and YFSETQ. V lost 5 bases and J 0 bases, leaving 9 bases between the germline ends. Here the CDR3 DNA reads TGCGCCAGCAGTGGGAGAAGCTCCTACGAGCAGTACTTC. Its protein product is CASSGRSSYEQYF.

This clone has a handful of counts. This chain uses TRBV19 with TRBJ2-1, with 7 nucleotides matching TRBD2. V shed 4 bases, J shed 4 bases, and the junction held 4 bases outside the gene matches. Germline V gene lookup returns CDR1 LNHDA and CDR2 SQIVND (reference sequence). The CDR3 runs 14 residues. As DNA, the CDR3 is TGTGCCAGTAGTAGGGCTAGCGGTTACAATGAGCAGTTCTTC. Residues: CASSRASGYNEQFF.

The gene calls are TRBV6-5 and TRBJ2-1, with D possibly being TRBD1 (6 bases). Germline V lookup: CDR1 MNHEY, CDR2 SVGAGI. The CDR3 totals 15 residues. With 5 bases removed from V and 7 bases from J, the gap between germline ends came to 18 bases. For the CDR3, the DNA is TGTGCCAGCAGTCCCCCAACAGGGTCAGGAAATGAGCAGTTCTTC. As protein: CASSPPTGSGNEQFF.

This sequence joins TRBV2 and TRBJ2-5; 9 bases align to TRBD2. This CDR3 is 18 amino acids long. Germline CDR1 SNHLY, CDR2 FYNNEI. With 0 bases clipped from V and 1 base from J, the junction kept 9 bases outside the gene matches. The CDR3 sequence is CASSEALTREGIQETQYF. Here the CDR3 DNA reads TGTGCCAGCAGTGAAGCACTAACGCGGGAGGGAATCCAAGAGACCCAGTACTTC.

Note on this clone: The junction and the germline gene differ at one end; a read error may be behind it. The rearrangement uses TRBV6-4 and TRBJ2-7, with 8 bases that match TRBD1. Germline lookup yields CDR1 MRHNA and CDR2 SNTAGT. The CDR3 runs to 18 residues. The CDR3 region has the DNA TGTGCCAGCAGTTACTCCCGGGACAGGCGTACCTCTACCTACGAGCAGTACTTC. Translated: CASSYSRDRRTSTYEQYF.

This chain connects TRBV5-6 to TRBJ2-7; D is possibly TRBD1 (6 bases). This CDR3 is built from 14 residues. V lost 0 bases, J lost 2 bases, and 9 bases lay in between. Germline-derived CDR1 and CDR2 are SGHDT and YYEEEE. The CDR3 DNA follows: TGTGCCAGCAGCTTGGGGCAGGGGCCCTACGAGCAGTACTTC. It is translated as CASSLGQGPYEQYF.

This clone was seen just once. The chain employs TRBV10-2 and TRBJ1-2; TRBD1 matches 9 bases. The length of the CDR3 is 16 residues. Per germline, CDR1 WSHSY and CDR2 SAAADI. V dropped 2 bases and J dropped 2; count of bases not matched to a gene: 6. CDR3 sequence reads: CASSERGGQGNYGYTF. CDR3 DNA: TGCGCCAGCAGTGAGCGTGGTGGACAGGGGAACTATGGCTACACCTTC.

This rearrangement joins TRBV5-5 to TRBJ2-5; D is uncertain. Judging by the DNA end, TRBJ2-7 fits better; the J call may be wrong. Looked up from germline, CDR1 is SGHKS and CDR2 is YYEKEE (reference sequence). This CDR3 has 13 residues. The CDR3 reads CASSWVDSYEQYF. The CDR3 bases are TGTGCCAGCAGCTGGGTGGACTCCTACGAGCAGTACTTC.

V gene TRBV7-9 combines with J gene TRBJ2-7, with TRBD2 matching 7 bases. CDR3 length: 17 residues. Trimming cost V 5 bases and J 0 bases; bases outside gene matches: 13. Germline V lookup: CDR1 SEHNR, CDR2 FQNEAQ (reference sequence). The CDR3, as DNA: TGTGCCAGCAGCCCCCCCCGCCCTCAGCGGGACTCCTACGAGCAGTACTTC. This encodes CASSPPRPQRDSYEQYF.